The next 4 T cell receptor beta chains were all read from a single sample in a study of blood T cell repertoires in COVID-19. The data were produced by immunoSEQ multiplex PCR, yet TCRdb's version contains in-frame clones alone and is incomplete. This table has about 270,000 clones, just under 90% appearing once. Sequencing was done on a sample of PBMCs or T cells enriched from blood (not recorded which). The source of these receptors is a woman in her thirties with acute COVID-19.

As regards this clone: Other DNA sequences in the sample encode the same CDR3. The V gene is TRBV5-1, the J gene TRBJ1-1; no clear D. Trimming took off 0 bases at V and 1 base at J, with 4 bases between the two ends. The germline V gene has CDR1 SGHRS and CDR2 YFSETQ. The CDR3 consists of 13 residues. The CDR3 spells CASSLAGNTEAFF. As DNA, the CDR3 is TGCGCCAGCAGCTTGGCGGGGAACACTGAAGCTTTCTTT. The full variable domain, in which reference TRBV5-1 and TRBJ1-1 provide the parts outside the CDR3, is KAGVTQTPRYLIKTRGQQVTLSCSPISGHRSVSWYQQTPGQGLQFLFEYFSETQRNKGNFPGRFSGRQFSNSRSEMNVSTLELGDSALYLCASSLAGNTEAFFGQGTRLTVV.

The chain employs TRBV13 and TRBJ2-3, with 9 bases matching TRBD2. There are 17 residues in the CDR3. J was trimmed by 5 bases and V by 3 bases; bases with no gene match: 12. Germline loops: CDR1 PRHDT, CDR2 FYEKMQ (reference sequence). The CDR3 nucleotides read TGTGCCAGCAGCTTGGTGACCAGCGGGAGGCTTGGAGATACGCAGTATTTT. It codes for CASSLVTSGRLGDTQYF.

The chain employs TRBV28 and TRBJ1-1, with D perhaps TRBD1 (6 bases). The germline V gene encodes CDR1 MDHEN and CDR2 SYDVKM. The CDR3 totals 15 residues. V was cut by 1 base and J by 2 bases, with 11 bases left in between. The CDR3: CASSLSTGQNTEAFF. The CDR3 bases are TGTGCCAGCAGTTTATCGACAGGTCAAAACACTGAAGCTTTCTTT.

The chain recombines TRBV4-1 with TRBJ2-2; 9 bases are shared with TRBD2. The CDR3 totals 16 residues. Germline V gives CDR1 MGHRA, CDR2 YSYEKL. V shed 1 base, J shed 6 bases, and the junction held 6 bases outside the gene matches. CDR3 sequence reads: CASSQVEAGGSGELFF. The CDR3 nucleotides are TGCGCCAGCAGCCAAGTTGAAGCGGGAGGCTCCGGGGAGCTGTTTTTT.